Listed below are T cell receptor beta chains from one sample, sequenced in a study of T cells in tumors and immune-related adverse events. Data came from immunoSEQ multiplex PCR; TCRdb stores just in-frame clones and leaves some out. This sample has around 22,000 clones, with 75% to 95% found just once. Specimen: lymph node tissue, collected from a patient treated with anti-PD-1 therapy. These receptors came from a female donor with metastatic renal cell carcinoma. Each CDR3 is given with its conserved first and last residue. A D gene is named only where the DNA matches it firmly. Clone size appears in some rows only: once, few, many, or a class for an expanded clone.

V	J	D	size	DNA	CDR3
TRBV18	TRBJ1-6	NA	NA	TGTGCCAGCTCACGAAATGGACAGACCCATAATTCACCCCTCCACTTT	CASSRNGQTHNSPLHF
TRBV19	TRBJ2-6	NA	NA	TGTGCCAGTAGTTTCTTTAGCTCTGGGGCCAACGTCCTGACTTTC	CASSFFSSGANVLTF
TRBV20-1	TRBJ1-1	TRBD1	NA	TGCAGTGCTACTGGACAGGGCGCAGCTTTCTTT	CSATGQGAAFF
TRBV28	TRBJ1-2	TRBD1	NA	TGTGCCAGCAGTTCCCGGGACAGGGGCCAGATCGGCACCTTC	CASSSRDRGQIGTF
TRBV2	TRBJ2-3	TRBD2	NA	TGTGCCAGCAGCGCGGGAGTTCGGACGCAGTATTTT	CASSAGVRTQYF
TRBV7-6	TRBJ1-4	TRBD1	NA	TGTGCCAGCAGCTCCCTTCAGGGACAGGGGCCTATAGCAACTAATGAAAAACTGTTTTTT	CASSSLQGQGPIATNEKLFF
TRBV13	TRBJ1-5	NA	NA	TGTGCCAGCAGCTTAGGGGGGAGCAATCAGCCCCAGCATTTT	CASSLGGSNQPQHF
TRBV11-3	TRBJ2-2	NA	NA	TGTGCCAGCAGCTTTGATCAGGGTGCAACCGGGGAGCTGTTTTTT	CASSFDQGATGELFF
TRBV5-1	TRBJ2-3	NA	NA	TGCGCCAGCAGCTTGCCCCAGAGCACAGATACGCAGTATTTT	CASSLPQSTDTQYF
TRBV6-6	TRBJ2-7	TRBD1	NA	TGTGCCAGCAGTTACTCGATGGACAGGGACCCCTACGAGCAGTACTTC	CASSYSMDRDPYEQYF
TRBV6-5	TRBJ2-7	NA	NA	TGTGCCGTGCGGGAGGGGACAGGGTCCGACGAGCAGTACTTC	CAVREGTGSDEQYF
TRBV21-1	TRBJ1-5	NA	once	TGTGCCAGCAGATGCTGCGTACATTGGCATCATCAGCCCCAGCATTTT	CASRCCVHWHHQPQHF
TRBV9	TRBJ2-5	TRBD2	NA	TGTGCCAGCAGCGTAGCTACCTTGGGGACTAGCGGCCAAGAGACCCAGTACTTC	CASSVATLGTSGQETQYF
TRBV5-6	TRBJ1-2	TRBD1	NA	TGTGCCAGCGGAGGGACAGGGCACTATGGCTACACCTTC	CASGGTGHYGYTF
TRBV6-5	TRBJ2-7	TRBD2	once	TGTGCCAGCAAGTTAGCGGGGGGCCCCGAGCAGTACTTC	CASKLAGGPEQYF
TRBV6-5	TRBJ1-1	TRBD1	NA	TGTGCCAGCAGCCGGGACAGGGACACTGAAGCTTTCTTT	CASSRDRDTEAFF
TRBV29-1	TRBJ1-4	NA	NA	TGCAGCGTTCAGGCCACGAGATTTGAAAAACTGTTTTTT	CSVQATRFEKLFF
TRBV5-8	TRBJ2-5	TRBD1	NA	TGTGCCAGCAGCCGACAGGGGGGCGAGACCCAGTACTTC	CASSRQGGETQYF
TRBV18	TRBJ1-4	NA	once	TGTGCCAGCTCACCAAACCGGACCCGTAATGAAAAACTGTTTTTT	CASSPNRTRNEKLFF
TRBV4-3	TRBJ1-1	NA	NA	TGCGCCAGCAGCCAGGAAGGGGGGAACACTGAAGCTTTCTTT	CASSQEGGNTEAFF
TRBV15	TRBJ1-4	TRBD1	NA	TGTGCCACCAGCAGAGAAGGGATTATCGAAGGGACAGGGACGTTT	CATSREGIIEGTGTF
TRBV6-5	TRBJ2-5	NA	NA	TGTGCCAGCAGTTACTCGAACCCCAACCAAGAGACCCAGTACTTC	CASSYSNPNQETQYF
TRBV30	TRBJ2-1	NA	NA	TGTGCCTGGAGTATCGGGTGGGACAATGAGCAGTTCTTC	CAWSIGWDNEQFF
TRBV11-3	TRBJ2-1	NA	NA	TGTGCCAGCAGCTTAGATTGGGGAGCGTCAGGGGTTGGCAATGAGCAGTTCTTC	CASSLDWGASGVGNEQFF
TRBV19	TRBJ2-1	NA	NA	TGTGCCAGTAGTATGAGGCAGACTCACAATGAGCAGTTCTTC	CASSMRQTHNEQFF
TRBV27	TRBJ1-5	TRBD1	NA	TGTGCCAGCAGGGGGGGGGACAGGGGCATCAATCAGCCCCAGCATTTT	CASRGGDRGINQPQHF
TRBV4-1	TRBJ2-5	NA	few	TGCGCCAGCAGCCAAGATGGTAGACGGGAGACCCAGTACTTC	CASSQDGRRETQYF
TRBV28	TRBJ1-3	NA	once	TGTGCCAGCAAAACGGGGGGAAACACCATATATTTT	CASKTGGNTIYF